This TCR beta chain is from a study of blood T cell repertoires in COVID-19. For the study at large: COVID-19 samples, acute and convalescent, were from the United States, Italy and Spain. T cells, B-cell-depleted T cells, or PBMCs provided the cDNA or gDNA that served as material.

Cohort placement rested on clinical history that participants reported themselves. Cohort 3 recovered donors had two negative PCRs, clearance, or symptom resolution. V was shortened by 6 bases and J by 5 bases, with 14 bases between the two germline ends. Germline V gene data show CDR1 as MNHNY and CDR2 as SVGAGI (reference sequence). The CDR3 has 15 residues. Sequencing was performed with immunoSEQ multiplex PCR; in TCRdb, only in-frame clones are kept and a portion is missing. Among over 140,000 clones listed, nearly 80% were seen once. This TCR came from a woman in her fifties or sixties who had recovered from COVID-19. V gene TRBV6-6 combines with J gene TRBJ1-6, with a weak D call TRBD1 (5 bases). The source material was PBMCs or T cells enriched from blood (not recorded which). The CDR3, as DNA: TGTGCCAGCAGCGGAACGACAGAGAATAATTCACCCCTCCACTTT. Protein: CASSGTTENNSPLHF.